The 23 T cell receptor beta chains in this list originate from one sample, sequenced in a study of CD8+CD57+ T cells in acquired aplastic anemia. CD8+CD57+ cell expansion, shown by flow cytometry, had occurred in the patients selected for sequencing. For CDR3 and TCR beta VDJ profiling, genomic DNA was the template used. TCRdb reprocessed the reads with MiXCR, giving one entry per CDR3 protein. The table includes around 200,000 distinct CDR3 sequences, around 60% detected once. The sample taken for sequencing was sorted CD4+, CD8+, or CD8+CD57+ T cells (not recorded which) from PBMCs. All receptors derive from a human donor with aplastic anemia.

This clonotype was recorded at least ten times. In nucleotides, the CDR3 is TGTGCCAGCAGTGACGACAGGGAAGTTTTGTACGAGCAGTACTTC. It yields the protein CASSDDREVLYEQYF. V and J are TRBV2 and TRBJ2-7; 7 bases fit TRBD1. Germline CDR1 SNHLY, CDR2 FYNNEI. The V gene end was trimmed by 3 bases and the J gene end by 4 bases; junction bases not matched to a gene: 9. The CDR3 is 15 residues long.

This clonotype was recorded only once. This rearrangement joins TRBV29-1 to TRBJ2-7, with D maybe TRBD1 (5 bases). Germline V gene data show CDR1 as SQVTM and CDR2 as ANQGSEA. Trimming took off 7 bases at V and 3 bases at J, with 16 bases between the two ends. The CDR3 is made up of 13 amino acids. CDR3 amino acids: CSAKTELNYEQYF. The CDR3 coding sequence is TGCAGCGCTAAGACAGAGTTGAACTACGAGCAGTACTTC.

In DNA, the CDR3 is TGTGCCAGTAGTCAGGGCACAGATACGCAGTATTTT. This translates into CASSQGTDTQYF. The chain has TRBV19 and TRBJ2-3; D is uncertain. There are 12 residues in the CDR3. Germline V lookup: CDR1 LNHDA, CDR2 SQIVND (reference sequence). The V and J ends lost 5 bases and 1 base respectively, with 4 bases between them.

The chain is built from TRBV7-3 and TRBJ2-5; D possibly matches TRBD1 or TRBD2 (5 bases each). Trimming stripped 5 bases from V and 3 bases from J, with 10 bases between. The CDR3 is made up of 13 amino acids. The V gene's germline CDR1 is SGHTA and CDR2 FQGTGA. The DNA for the CDR3 is TGTGCCAGCAGCCCGGGGACGAAAGAGACCCAGTACTTC. Its protein is CASSPGTKETQYF. The full variable domain, with the rest looked up from reference TRBV7-3 and TRBJ2-5, is GAGVSQTPSNKVTEKGKYVELRCDPISGHTALYWYRQSLGQGPEFLIYFQGTGAADDSGLPNDRFFAVRPEGSVSTLKIQRTERGDSAVYLCASSPGTKETQYFGPGTRLLVL.

The chain uses TRBV6-5 and TRBJ1-2; D possibly corresponds to TRBD1 (6 bases). In germline, CDR1 is MNHEY, CDR2 SVGAGI. The ends were cut back, 11 bases at V and 8 bases at J, with 18 bases in the middle. The CDR3 loop spans 12 amino acids. CDR3 nucleotide sequence: TGTGCCGCCCAAACAGGGAGTAAGGGCTACACCTTC. It specifies CAAQTGSKGYTF.

The chain has TRBV25-1 and TRBJ2-5, with TRBD2 matching over 14 bases. Germline V gene data show CDR1 as MGHDK and CDR2 as SYGVNS. The trim removed 6 bases at V and 5 bases at J, leaving 8 bases unmatched. The CDR3 has 16 residues. The CDR3 is CASSPGTSGRGETQYF. The CDR3 nucleotides read TGTGCCAGCAGCCCCGGGACTAGCGGGAGAGGGGAGACCCAGTACTTC.

Worth noting for this clonotype: The junction departs from the called germline gene at one end, perhaps through a read error. The chain links TRBV20-1 to TRBJ2-3, with 9 bases aligning to TRBD2. This CDR3 has 16 amino acids. CDR1 and CDR2 from the germline V gene are DFQATT and SNEGSKA (reference sequence). CDR3: CSALPRGLAGTDTRYF. The CDR3 DNA reads TGCAGTGCCCTTCCCCGGGGACTAGCTGGCACAGATACGCGGTATTTT.

This clonotype was counted a few times. This rearrangement joins TRBV15 to TRBJ2-2, with D tentatively TRBD2 (5 bases). Germline assignment: CDR1 LNHNV and CDR2 YYDKDF (reference sequence). The length of the CDR3 is 13 residues. V gave up 1 base and J gave up 7 bases, with 7 bases separating them. The CDR3 DNA follows: TGTGCCACCAGCAGAGTTCGGGACGGGGAGCTGTTTTTT. It encodes CATSRVRDGELFF.

J is TRBJ2-1 and V is TRBV12-3 or TRBV12-4, with D perhaps being TRBD1 or TRBD2 (5 bases each). Trimming took 6 bases from V and 3 from J, leaving 15 bases between them. The CDR3 sequence is 15 residues long. In DNA form, the CDR3 reads TGTGCCAGCAGCCGGGACCAAGGAGACTACAATGAGCAGTTCTTC. This encodes CASSRDQGDYNEQFF.

This chain links TRBV10-3 with TRBJ2-7, with 12 positions matching TRBD2. Trimming removed 3 bases from V and 4 bases from J; junction bases left unmatched: 16. The germline gives CDR1 ENHRY, CDR2 SYGVKD. This CDR3 spans 19 amino acids. The CDR3, as DNA: TGTGCCATCAGTGATTTCGAGGCGAAGACTAGCGGGAGTCTGTACGAGCAGTACTTC. Protein product: CAISDFEAKTSGSLYEQYF.

The sample holds a few counts of this clonotype. The chain carries TRBV10-1 and TRBJ2-3; tentatively, D is TRBD2 (6 bases). The CDR3 contains 14 residues. Between the trimmed V and J ends, which lost 0 bases and 6 bases, there was a span of 10 bases. The V gene's germline CDR1 is WNHNN and CDR2 SYGVQD (reference sequence). In DNA, the CDR3 is TGCGCCAGCAGTGAGTCGTGGAGGGTGGATACGCAGTATTTT. Translated: CASSESWRVDTQYF.

J is TRBJ2-7 and V is TRBV11-1, with TRBD2 as a possible D gene (5 bases). The germline gives CDR1 SGHAT, CDR2 FQDESV (reference sequence). CDR3 size: 14 residues. Trimming removed 5 bases at V and 3 bases at J, with 14 bases between. CDR3 amino acids: CASSPGSGDYEQYF. The CDR3 coding sequence is TGTGCCAGCAGCCCCGGCTCCGGGGACTACGAGCAGTACTTC. The whole variable domain, filled in from reference TRBV11-1 and TRBJ2-7, reads EAEVAQSPRYKITEKSQAVAFWCDPISGHATLYWYRQILGQGPELLVQFQDESVVDDSQLPKDRFSAERLKGVDSTLKIQPAELGDSAMYLCASSPGSGDYEQYFGPGTRLTVT.

The chain employs TRBV7-2 and TRBJ2-3; D might be TRBD1 (6 bases). Trimming left V 4 bases short and J 11 bases short, with 37 bases between. Per germline, CDR1 SGHTA and CDR2 FQGNSA. The CDR3 is 20 amino acids. The CDR3, as DNA: TGTGCCAGCAGCTCGTCTTCCGGGACAATCGATCTTAGCTCCTACAATGAGCAGTATTTT. Translated: CASSSSSGTIDLSSYNEQYF.

This chain's CDR3 is CASSSGYTGELFF. The CDR3 DNA follows: TGTGCCAGCAGTTCGGGGTACACCGGGGAGCTGTTTTTT. The rearrangement uses TRBV27 and TRBJ2-2, with D tentatively TRBD2 (5 bases). The V and J ends lost 4 bases and 3 bases respectively, with 6 bases between them. The germline V gene encodes CDR1 MNHEY and CDR2 SMNVEV (reference sequence). The CDR3 spans 13 residues.

With regard to this clonotype: The junction differs from germline at one of its ends, possibly a read error. The chain has TRBV5-1 and TRBJ2-3, with D perhaps being TRBD1 or TRBD2 (5 bases each). In germline, CDR1 is SGHRS, CDR2 YFSETQ. There are 16 residues in the CDR3. CDR3 bases: TGTGCCAGCAGCGTAAGAGGGGCCCCTAGCACAGATACGCAGTATTTT. Protein: CASSVRGAPSTDTQYF.

This clonotype was recorded only once. This chain links TRBV2 with TRBJ2-5; tentatively, D is TRBD1 or TRBD2 (5 bases each). Germline lookup yields CDR1 SNHLY and CDR2 FYNNEI. V was shortened by 3 bases and J by 2 bases, with 13 bases between the two germline ends. The CDR3 is 15 amino acids. CDR3: CASSDGTGSQETQYF. CDR3 nucleotides: TGTGCCAGCAGTGACGGGACGGGCAGTCAAGAGACCCAGTACTTC.

This chain connects TRBV20-1 to TRBJ1-6; no clear D gene. The V gene's germline CDR1 is DFQATT and CDR2 SNEGSKA (reference sequence). Trimming pared 1 base from V and 10 bases from J, leaving 14 bases between. There are 14 residues in the CDR3. The CDR3 reads CSARGSEGSSPLHF. CDR3 in DNA: TGCAGTGCTAGAGGTTCGGAGGGTTCCTCACCCCTCCACTTT.

This clonotype was seen ten or more times. The chain is built from TRBV6-1 and TRBJ2-3, with D uncertain. This CDR3 has 12 residues. Per germline, CDR1 MNHNS and CDR2 SASEGT. The germline V and J ends were trimmed by 5 bases and 11 bases, with 14 bases remaining between them. DNA of the CDR3: TGTGCCAGCAGTACTCGCCCCCCGGGGCAGTATTTT. Amino acids: CASSTRPPGQYF.

The chain links TRBV5-1 to TRBJ2-7, with D maybe TRBD1 (5 bases). V was trimmed by 0 bases and J by 3 bases, leaving 10 bases between them. The CDR3 contains 14 residues. Germline CDR1 and CDR2: SGHRS and YFSETQ. CDR3 loop: CASSLEGQFYEQYF. CDR3 in DNA: TGCGCCAGCAGCTTGGAGGGGCAGTTCTACGAGCAGTACTTC.

The rearrangement joins TRBV6-6 to TRBJ1-3; 7 positions match TRBD1. The CDR3 is 14 amino acids. CDR1 is MNHNY, CDR2 SVGAGI, per germline (reference sequence). Unmatched junction bases numbered 3, after V lost 3 bases and J lost 4 bases. The CDR3 DNA is TGTGCCAGCAGTTATCGACAGGGAGGAAACACCATATATTTT. Its protein product is CASSYRQGGNTIYF.

The chain combines TRBV10-3 with TRBJ2-2; D gene uncertain. The CDR3 contains 12 residues. V was cut by 3 bases and J by 6 bases, with 5 bases left in between. Germline V gene data show CDR1 as ENHRY and CDR2 as SYGVKD. The CDR3 nucleotides are TGTGCCATCAGTGAAGGGTCCGGGGAGCTGTTTTTT. As protein: CAISEGSGELFF.

This chain joins TRBV2 and TRBJ1-6; perhaps TRBD1 as D (6 bases). Per germline, CDR1 SNHLY and CDR2 FYNNEI. The CDR3 runs 13 residues. The germline V and J ends were trimmed by 8 bases and 8 bases, with 13 bases remaining between them. The CDR3 here is CASLEGGDSPLHF. The CDR3 region has the DNA TGTGCCAGCCTTGAGGGGGGCGATTCACCCCTCCACTTT.

The CDR3 nucleotides read TGCGCCAGCAGCTTGAGCGGGAGTGTCACCGGGGAGCTGTTTTTT. It encodes CASSLSGSVTGELFF. J is TRBJ2-2 and V is TRBV5-1; 8 nucleotides match TRBD2. The germline V gene encodes CDR1 SGHRS and CDR2 YFSETQ. Trimming cost V 1 base and J 4 bases; bases outside gene matches: 3. The CDR3 has 15 residues. The full variable domain, completed using reference TRBV5-1 and TRBJ2-2, is KAGVTQTPRYLIKTRGQQVTLSCSPISGHRSVSWYQQTPGQGLQFLFEYFSETQRNKGNFPGRFSGRQFSNSRSEMNVSTLELGDSALYLCASSLSGSVTGELFFGEGSRLTVL.